This T cell receptor (beta chain) is drawn from a study of regulatory T cells in long-lasting Graves disease. The study's findings and limits: Persistent disease exhibited a predilection for TRBV28, TRBJ1-2 and TRBJ2-5.

Per the germline V gene, CDR1 is ENHRY and CDR2 is SYGVKD. Between the trimmed V and J ends, which lost 6 bases and 8 bases, there was a span of 16 bases. The CDR3 covers 14 residues. Described time point: newly diagnosed GD, antithyroid drugs for less than 3 months. PBMC RNA was the source of the TCR library. Of note for this clonotype: Its antigen remains unknown.

According to the study, TCR beta libraries were built with iRepertoire HTBI primers and CDR3-region Arm-PCR. Each CDR3 protein is one row after TCRdb ran MiXCR on the multiplex PCR reads. The sample has roughly 520,000 distinct CDR3 sequences, 9.5% to 15% seen once; the top ten hold roughly 8.9%. These data were also filed under a second study, of T cells in Graves' hyperthyroidism and ophthalmopathy. That report notes: Clonotypes that were expanded in thyroid above 0.001 mostly appeared in blood too. From stable hyperthyroidism, ophthalmopathy was separated by a 13 V-J model.

The V gene is TRBV10-3, the J gene TRBJ1-4; D might be TRBD1 (6 bases). This TCR was sampled from a woman in her 30s with Graves disease. Material: peripheral blood mononuclear cells (PBMCs), obtained at new diagnosis, from a patient treated with antithyroid drugs. DNA of the CDR3: TGTGCCATCAGCGCAGGCCTCACAGGGGAAAAACTGTTTTTT. Translated, it gives CAISAGLTGEKLFF.